Listed here are 19 T cell receptor beta chains from one sample, sequenced in a study of control samples from healthy donors and cancer patients. Profiled with immunoSEQ multiplex PCR; TCRdb holds only in-frame clones, not every one. The data show 150,000 to 200,000 clones, with under 95% seen just once and 1.3% held by the top ten. Sequences were obtained from blood. These receptors were collected from a young woman in good health.

This clone showed up just once. The chain couples TRBV7-2 to TRBJ1-5; TRBD1 matches at 9 bases. There are 15 residues in the CDR3. Trimming cost V 6 bases and J 3 bases; bases outside gene matches: 6. From germline, CDR1 is SGHTA and CDR2 FQGNSA. The CDR3 nucleotides read TGTGCCAGCAGTACAGGGGGCGATAACAATCAGCCCCAGCATTTT. Amino acid sequence: CASSTGGDNNQPQHF.

The DNA of the CDR3 is TGTGCCAGCAGTTTGTCGACAGGCGGGGAGCTGTTTTTT. Translating it yields CASSLSTGGELFF. V is TRBV27 and J is TRBJ2-2; the D gene is possibly TRBD1 (6 bases). The CDR3 runs to 13 residues. V lost 3 bases and J lost 7, with 9 bases in between. Germline V gene lookup returns CDR1 MNHEY and CDR2 SMNVEV (reference sequence).

This clone was recorded a few times. V gene TRBV7-2 combines with J gene TRBJ2-3; the D gene is possibly TRBD2 (5 bases). The CDR3 extends over 16 amino acids. Germline V gene lookup returns CDR1 SGHTA and CDR2 FQGNSA. V was pared by 2 bases and J by 4 bases, with 16 bases between. This chain's CDR3 is CASSLNPSASPDTQYF. The CDR3 nucleotides are TGTGCCAGCAGCTTAAATCCTAGTGCTAGCCCAGATACGCAGTATTTT.

The count of this clone is one. The chain couples TRBV11-2 to TRBJ2-7; 8 bases match TRBD2. Unmatched junction bases numbered 9, after V lost 4 bases and J lost 4 bases. Germline CDR1 and CDR2: SGHAT and FQNNGV. There are 15 residues in the CDR3. Here the CDR3 reads CASSSRGGLGYEQYF. CDR3 coding DNA: TGTGCCAGCAGCTCCCGGGGGGGACTGGGGTACGAGCAGTACTTC. The full variable domain, rest sourced from reference TRBV11-2 and TRBJ2-7, is EAGVAQSPRYKIIEKRQSVAFWCNPISGHATLYWYQQILGQGPKLLIQFQNNGVVDDSQLPKDRFSAERLKGVDSTLKIQPAKLEDSAVYLCASSSRGGLGYEQYFGPGTRLTVT.

This sequence joins TRBV7-8 and TRBJ1-5; D is unclear. The length of the CDR3 is 13 residues. In germline, CDR1 is SGHVS, CDR2 FQNEAQ. CDR3: CGGSSGSRAPQHF. CDR3 DNA: TGTGGTGGCAGCTCGGGTTCCCGGGCGCCCCAGCATTTT. The variable domain in full, with the rest retrieved from reference TRBV7-8 and TRBJ1-5, is GAGVSQSPRYKVAKRGQDVALRCDPISGHVSLFWYQQALGQGPEFLTYFQNEAQLDKSGLPSDRFFAERPEGSVSTLKIQRTQQEDSAVYLCGGSSGSRAPQHFGDGTRLSIL.

For this clone: Other DNA sequences in the sample encode the same CDR3. The J gene is TRBJ2-7, the V gene TRBV15, with D unresolved. Germline V gene sequence: CDR1 LNHNV, CDR2 YYDKDF (reference sequence). The CDR3 covers 13 residues. V lost 0 bases, J lost 4 bases, and 7 bases lay in between. DNA of the CDR3: TGTGCCACCAGCAGAGATTCTGGATACGAGCAGTACTTC. It yields the protein CATSRDSGYEQYF.

The genes are TRBV24-1 and TRBJ1-5; D perhaps matches TRBD1 (5 bases). This CDR3 is built from 14 residues. Trimming removed 4 bases at V and 11 bases at J, with 17 bases between. Germline V gene sequence: CDR1 KGHDR, CDR2 SFDVKD. CDR3 in amino acids: CATSDPLGGTAQHF. CDR3 nucleotides: TGTGCCACCAGTGACCCGCTGGGGGGTACGGCCCAGCATTTT.

This chain uses TRBV10-3 with TRBJ1-1, with D hard to call. This CDR3 has 13 amino acids. V lost 3 bases, J lost 5 bases, and 10 bases lay in between. CDR1 and CDR2 from the germline V gene are ENHRY and SYGVKD. The CDR3 region has the DNA TGTGCCATCAGTGAAAGGTTTTGGACTGAAGCTTTCTTT. Amino acid sequence: CAISERFWTEAFF.

This chain links TRBV5-1 with TRBJ1-3; 9 bases map to TRBD1. This CDR3 is 18 amino acids long. Germline CDR1 reads SGHRS; CDR2 reads YFSETQ. V lost 1 base, J lost 7 bases, and 15 bases stayed unmatched. For the CDR3, the DNA is TGCGCCAGCAGCTTGAATAGCTTGGGACAGGGTCTTAGTAACACCATATATTTT. Translating it yields CASSLNSLGQGLSNTIYF.

The sample holds one count of this clone. The rearrangement uses TRBV9 and TRBJ1-4, with unresolved D. Germline V CDR1 and CDR2: SGDLS, YYNGEE. The CDR3 loop spans 15 amino acids. Trimming cost V 0 bases and J 8 bases, with 14 bases left between them. CDR3 residues: CASSVGARAGEKLFF. The DNA for the CDR3 is TGTGCCAGCAGCGTAGGGGCCAGAGCTGGGGAAAAACTGTTTTTT.

CDR3 residues: CASNSQGNTEAFF. The CDR3 DNA reads TGTGCCAGCAACTCACAGGGGAACACTGAAGCTTTCTTT. The rearrangement links TRBV12-3 or TRBV12-4 to TRBJ1-1; D may be TRBD1 (6 bases). The CDR3 runs to 13 residues. Trimming left V 7 bases short and J 1 base short, with 10 bases between.

The genes are TRBV5-1 and TRBJ1-6; no definite D call. CDR1 and CDR2 from the germline V gene are SGHRS and YFSETQ. The ends were cut back, 0 bases at V and 7 bases at J, with 5 bases in the middle. The CDR3 consists of 13 residues. The CDR3 region has the DNA TGCGCCAGCAGCTTGGACCCCAATTCACCCCTCCACTTT. It translates to CASSLDPNSPLHF.

The chain carries TRBV28 and TRBJ1-2; TRBD1 agrees at 9 bases. The germline gives CDR1 MDHEN, CDR2 SYDVKM. Trimming cost V 2 bases and J 8 bases; bases outside gene matches: 12. This CDR3 has 16 amino acids. CDR3 nucleotides: TGTGCCAGCAGTTTACTAGACCCGGGACAGGGTGGAGGCTACACCTTC. It codes for CASSLLDPGQGGGYTF.

The chain joins TRBV14 to TRBJ2-7, with a weak D call TRBD2 (6 bases). CDR1 is SGHDN, CDR2 FVKESK, per germline. The CDR3 extends over 17 amino acids. Trimming took 4 bases from V and 0 from J, leaving 19 bases between them. CDR3 amino acids: CASSLGRMRGGSYEQYF. The CDR3 DNA sequence: TGTGCCAGCAGCCTCGGGCGTATGCGGGGAGGCTCCTACGAGCAGTACTTC.

V gene TRBV2 combines with J gene TRBJ2-5, with TRBD2 as a possible D gene (6 bases). This CDR3 comprises 13 residues. Germline CDR1 SNHLY, CDR2 FYNNEI. V lost 5 bases and J lost 5, with 12 bases in between. The CDR3 DNA reads TGTGCCAGCAGTCCGGGGGTCCGGGAGACCCAGTACTTC. The encoded protein is CASSPGVRETQYF.

The rearrangement joins TRBV27 to TRBJ2-7, with 7 bases identical to TRBD2. CDR3 length: 16 amino acids. Germline values: CDR1 MNHEY, CDR2 SMNVEV (reference sequence). After removal of 5 bases from V and 5 bases from J, the junction contained 15 bases not matched to a gene. CDR3: CASSPRRLAGYDEQYF. CDR3 nucleotides: TGTGCCAGCAGTCCTCGACGACTAGCAGGCTACGACGAGCAGTACTTC.

J is TRBJ2-7 and V is TRBV27, with 7 positions matching TRBD1. Germline V CDR1 and CDR2: MNHEY, SMNVEV (reference sequence). Germline trimming cut 5 bases from V and 3 bases from J; bases unmatched to any gene: 10. This CDR3 has 15 residues. The chain's CDR3 is CASSVGQRPFYEQYF. Here the CDR3 DNA reads TGTGCCAGCAGTGTGGGACAGAGACCCTTCTACGAGCAGTACTTC.

V usage is TRBV27 and J usage is TRBJ1-2; D call uncertain. The V and J ends lost 1 base and 8 bases respectively, with 11 bases between them. The germline V gene has CDR1 MNHEY and CDR2 SMNVEV (reference sequence). This CDR3 has 13 residues. The CDR3 spells CASSLWVGEGYTF. The DNA of the CDR3 is TGTGCCAGCAGTTTATGGGTCGGGGAGGGCTACACCTTC.

The V and J genes are TRBV5-6 and TRBJ2-5; TRBD2 matches 12 bases. CDR1 SGHDT and CDR2 YYEEEE come from the germline V gene. Germline trimming cut 3 bases from V and 7 bases from J; bases unmatched to any gene: 13. The CDR3 sequence is 17 residues long. In DNA, the CDR3 is TGTGCCAGCAGCTCGCCCACGACTAGCGGGAGTTATGGGACCCAGTACTTC. Encoded protein: CASSSPTTSGSYGTQYF.